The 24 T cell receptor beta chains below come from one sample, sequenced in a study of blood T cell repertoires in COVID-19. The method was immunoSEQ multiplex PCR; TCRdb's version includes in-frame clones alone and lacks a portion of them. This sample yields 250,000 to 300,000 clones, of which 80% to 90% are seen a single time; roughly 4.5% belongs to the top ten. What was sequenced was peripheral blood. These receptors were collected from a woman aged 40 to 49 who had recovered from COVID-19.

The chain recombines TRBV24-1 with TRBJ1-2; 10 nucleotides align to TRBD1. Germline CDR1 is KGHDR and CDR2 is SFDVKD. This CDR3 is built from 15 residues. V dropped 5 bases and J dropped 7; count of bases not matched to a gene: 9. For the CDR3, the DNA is TGTGCCACCAGTGGGTTGACAGGGGGCGCCTCTGGCTACACCTTC. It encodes CATSGLTGGASGYTF.

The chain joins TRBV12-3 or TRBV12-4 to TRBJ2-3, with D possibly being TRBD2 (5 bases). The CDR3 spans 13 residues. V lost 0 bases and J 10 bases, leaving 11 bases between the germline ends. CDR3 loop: CASSLAPGGPQYF. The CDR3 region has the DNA TGTGCCAGCAGTTTAGCACCCGGCGGGCCGCAGTATTTT.

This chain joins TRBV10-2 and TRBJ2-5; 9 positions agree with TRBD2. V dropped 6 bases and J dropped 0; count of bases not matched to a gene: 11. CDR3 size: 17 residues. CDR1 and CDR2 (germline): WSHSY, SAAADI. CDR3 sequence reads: CASSAEASGTHQETQYF. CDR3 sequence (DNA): TGCGCCAGCAGCGCGGAGGCTAGCGGGACCCACCAAGAGACCCAGTACTTC.

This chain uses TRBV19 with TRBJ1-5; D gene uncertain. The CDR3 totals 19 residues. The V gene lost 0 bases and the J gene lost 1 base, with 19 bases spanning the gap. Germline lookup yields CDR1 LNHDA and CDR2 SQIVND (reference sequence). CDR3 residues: CASSIDLLAPSGSNQPQHF. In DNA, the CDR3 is TGTGCCAGTAGTATAGATCTATTAGCGCCCTCGGGGAGCAATCAGCCCCAGCATTTT.

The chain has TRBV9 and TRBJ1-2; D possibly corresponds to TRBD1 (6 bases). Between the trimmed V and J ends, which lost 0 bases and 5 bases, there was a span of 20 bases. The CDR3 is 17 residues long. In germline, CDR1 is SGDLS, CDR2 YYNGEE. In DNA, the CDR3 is TGTGCCAGCAGCGTAGTAGGGGGACCACCGAGGGGTTATGGCTACACCTTC. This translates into CASSVVGGPPRGYGYTF.

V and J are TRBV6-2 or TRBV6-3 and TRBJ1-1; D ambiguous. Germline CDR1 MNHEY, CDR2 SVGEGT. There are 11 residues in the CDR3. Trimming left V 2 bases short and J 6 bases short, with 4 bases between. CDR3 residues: CASSYLAEAFF. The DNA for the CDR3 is TGTGCCAGCAGTTACCTCGCTGAAGCTTTCTTT.

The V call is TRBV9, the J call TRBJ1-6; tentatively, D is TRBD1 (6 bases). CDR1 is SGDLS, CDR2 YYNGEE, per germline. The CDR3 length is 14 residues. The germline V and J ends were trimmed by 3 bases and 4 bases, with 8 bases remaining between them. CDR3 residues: CASSGGQYNSPLHF. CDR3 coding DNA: TGTGCCAGCAGCGGAGGACAGTATAATTCACCCCTCCACTTT.

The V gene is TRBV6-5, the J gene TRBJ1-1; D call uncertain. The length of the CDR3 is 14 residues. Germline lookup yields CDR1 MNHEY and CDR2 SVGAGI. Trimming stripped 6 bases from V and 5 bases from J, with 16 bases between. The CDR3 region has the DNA TGTGCCAGCAGATCTAGGGAGGTAAGGACTGAAGCTTTCTTT. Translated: CASRSREVRTEAFF.

CDR3 coding DNA: TGTGCCACCAGTGACGCCGGGACTTACAATGAGCAGTTCTTC. Translation: CATSDAGTYNEQFF. The V and J genes are TRBV24-1 and TRBJ2-1; the D gene is possibly TRBD2 (6 bases). The length of the CDR3 is 14 residues. Germline lookup yields CDR1 KGHDR and CDR2 SFDVKD. Trimming took 4 bases from V and 4 from J, leaving 10 bases between them.

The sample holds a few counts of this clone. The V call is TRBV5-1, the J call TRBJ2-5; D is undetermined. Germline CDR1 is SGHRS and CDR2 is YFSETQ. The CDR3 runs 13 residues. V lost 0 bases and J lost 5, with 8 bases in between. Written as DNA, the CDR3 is TGCGCCAGCAGCTTGGCCCCGCAGGAGACCCAGTACTTC. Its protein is CASSLAPQETQYF.

The CDR3 nucleotides are TGTGCCAGCAGTTTTTCGGGAACCTACGAGCAGTACTTC. Translated, it gives CASSFSGTYEQYF. This rearrangement joins TRBV12-3 or TRBV12-4 to TRBJ2-7, with D possibly matching TRBD2 (5 bases). The CDR3 sequence is 13 residues long. Trimming removed 3 bases from V and 2 bases from J, with 8 bases in between.

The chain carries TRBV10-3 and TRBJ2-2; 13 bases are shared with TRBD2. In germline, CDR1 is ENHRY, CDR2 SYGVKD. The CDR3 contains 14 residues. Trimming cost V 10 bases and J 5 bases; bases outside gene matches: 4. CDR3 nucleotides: TGTGCCACCCAGACTAGCGGGAGGACCGGGGAGCTGTTTTTT. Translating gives CATQTSGRTGELFF.

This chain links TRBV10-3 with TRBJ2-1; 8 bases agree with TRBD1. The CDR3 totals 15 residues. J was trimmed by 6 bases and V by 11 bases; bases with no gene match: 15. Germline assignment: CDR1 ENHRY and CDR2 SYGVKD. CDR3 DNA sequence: TGTGCCGTCCATACCCCGGGGACAGGTTCCAATGAGCAGTTCTTC. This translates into CAVHTPGTGSNEQFF.

The CDR3 reads CASSPGQNEKLFF. CDR3 in DNA: TGTGCCAGCTCACCGGGGCAAAATGAAAAACTGTTTTTT. The chain couples TRBV18 to TRBJ1-4; D may be TRBD1 (5 bases). Trimming stripped 3 bases from V and 5 bases from J, with 7 bases between. The CDR3 has 13 amino acids. Germline values: CDR1 KGHSH, CDR2 LQKENI.

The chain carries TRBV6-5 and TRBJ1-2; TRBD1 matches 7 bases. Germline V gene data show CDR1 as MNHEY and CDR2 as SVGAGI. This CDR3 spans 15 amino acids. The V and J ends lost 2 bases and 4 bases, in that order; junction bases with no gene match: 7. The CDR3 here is CASSYDMTGLYGYTF. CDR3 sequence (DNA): TGTGCCAGCAGTTACGACATGACAGGGCTCTATGGCTACACCTTC.

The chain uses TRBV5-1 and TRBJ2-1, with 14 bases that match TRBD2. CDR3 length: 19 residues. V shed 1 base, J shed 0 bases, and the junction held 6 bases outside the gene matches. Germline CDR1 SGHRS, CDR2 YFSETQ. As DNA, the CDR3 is TGCGCCAGCAGCTTGACGGGACTAGCGGGGGTGAGCTCCTACAATGAGCAGTTCTTC. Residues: CASSLTGLAGVSSYNEQFF.

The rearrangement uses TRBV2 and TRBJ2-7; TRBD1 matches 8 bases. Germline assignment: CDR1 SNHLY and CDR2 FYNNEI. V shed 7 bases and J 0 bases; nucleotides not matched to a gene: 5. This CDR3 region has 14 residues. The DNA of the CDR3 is TGTGCCAGCATGAGGACAGGGACCTCCTACGAGCAGTACTTC. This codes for CASMRTGTSYEQYF. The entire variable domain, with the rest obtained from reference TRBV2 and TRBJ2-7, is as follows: EPEVTQTPSHQVTQMGQEVILRCVPISNHLYFYWYRQILGQKVEFLVSFYNNEISEKSEIFDDQFSVERPDGSNFTLKIRSTKLEDSAMYFCASMRTGTSYEQYFGPGTRLTVT.

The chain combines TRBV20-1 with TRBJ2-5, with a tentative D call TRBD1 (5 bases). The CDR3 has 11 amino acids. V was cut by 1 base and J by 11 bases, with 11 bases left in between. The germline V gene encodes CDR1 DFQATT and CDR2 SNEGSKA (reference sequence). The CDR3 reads CSARGTKQQYF. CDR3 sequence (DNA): TGCAGTGCTAGAGGGACAAAGCAACAGTACTTC.

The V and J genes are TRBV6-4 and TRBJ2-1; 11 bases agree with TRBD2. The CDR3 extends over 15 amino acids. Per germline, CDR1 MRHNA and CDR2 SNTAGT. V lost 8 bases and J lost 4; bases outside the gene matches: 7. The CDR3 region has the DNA TGTGCCAGCGCCAGGGGACTAGCGGAATACAATGAGCAGTTCTTC. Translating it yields CASARGLAEYNEQFF.

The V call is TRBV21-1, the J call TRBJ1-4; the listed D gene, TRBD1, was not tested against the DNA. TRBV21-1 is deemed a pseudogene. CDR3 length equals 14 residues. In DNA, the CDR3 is TGTGCCAGCATCCTAGGACAGGGGGGGGAAAAACTGTTTTTT. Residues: CASILGQGGEKLFF.

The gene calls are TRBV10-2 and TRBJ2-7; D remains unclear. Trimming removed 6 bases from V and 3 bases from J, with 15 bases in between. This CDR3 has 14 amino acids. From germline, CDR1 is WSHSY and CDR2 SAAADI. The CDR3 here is CASRSVSIGYEQYF. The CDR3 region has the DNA TGCGCCAGCAGAAGTGTGTCGATCGGCTACGAGCAGTACTTC.

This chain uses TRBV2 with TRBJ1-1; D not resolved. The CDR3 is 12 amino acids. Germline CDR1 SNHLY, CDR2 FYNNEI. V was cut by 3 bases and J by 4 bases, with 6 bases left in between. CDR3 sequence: CASSDSRTEAFF. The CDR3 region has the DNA TGTGCCAGCAGTGATTCGCGCACTGAAGCTTTCTTT.

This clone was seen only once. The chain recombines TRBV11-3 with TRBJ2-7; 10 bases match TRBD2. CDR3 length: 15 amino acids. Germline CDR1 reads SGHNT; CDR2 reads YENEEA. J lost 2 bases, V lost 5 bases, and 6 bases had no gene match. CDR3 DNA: TGTGCCAGCAGCCGGCTAGCGGGAGACCCCTACGAGCAGTACGTC. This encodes CASSRLAGDPYEQYV.

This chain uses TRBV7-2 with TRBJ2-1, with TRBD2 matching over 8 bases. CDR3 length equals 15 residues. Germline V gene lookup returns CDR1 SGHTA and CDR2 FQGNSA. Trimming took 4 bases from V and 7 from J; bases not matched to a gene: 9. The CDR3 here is CASSSWDRGGNEQFF. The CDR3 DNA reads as TGTGCCAGCAGCTCTTGGGACCGGGGGGGAAATGAGCAGTTCTTC.